The 16 T cell receptor beta chains below were found in one sample sequenced in a study of T cell responses to AZD1222 COVID-19 vaccine. Repertoires were generated with immunoSEQ multiplex PCR, while TCRdb's copy carries only in-frame clones and drops some. Of 120,000 to 150,000 clones listed, 88% are singletons. The material was peripheral blood, obtained 28 days after the second dose of the MenACWY control vaccine. The receptors stem from an adult who received the MenACWY meningococcal vaccine as a control.

This sequence joins TRBV15 and TRBJ1-4, with 12 nucleotides matching TRBD1. V dropped 5 bases and J dropped 7; count of bases not matched to a gene: 11. Germline CDR1 and CDR2: LNHNV and YYDKDF (reference sequence). The CDR3 length is 17 residues. The CDR3 DNA is TGTGCCACCAGCCCCGGGACAGGGGGCTCAGGGGGTGAAAAACTGTTTTTT. Its translation: CATSPGTGGSGGEKLFF. Looking up the rest from reference TRBV15 and TRBJ1-4 gives the full variable domain: DAMVIQNPRYQVTQFGKPVTLSCSQTLNHNVMYWYQQKSSQAPKLLFHYYDKDFNNEADTPDNFQSRRPNTSFCFLDIRSPGLGDTAMYLCATSPGTGGSGGEKLFFGSGTQLSVL.

The table lists this clone with a few counts. The chain combines TRBV2 with TRBJ2-5; D gene unclear. This CDR3 spans 14 amino acids. V was trimmed by 2 bases and J by 1 base, leaving 8 bases between them. Germline V lookup: CDR1 SNHLY, CDR2 FYNNEI. The CDR3 sequence: CASSERATQETQYF. CDR3 sequence (DNA): TGTGCCAGCAGTGAAAGGGCTACCCAAGAGACCCAGTACTTC.

CDR3 sequence (DNA): TGTGCCAGCAGCTCTGGACAGGGGGCGGAAGGCTACACCTTC. Protein: CASSSGQGAEGYTF. V usage is TRBV5-4 and J usage is TRBJ1-2; 11 nucleotides align to TRBD1. The CDR3 runs 14 residues. Per the germline V gene, CDR1 is SGHNT and CDR2 is YYREEE (reference sequence). With V trimmed by 3 bases and J by 8 bases, 6 bases remained unmatched.

The gene calls are TRBV4-3 and TRBJ1-3; tentatively, D is TRBD1 (5 bases). This CDR3 is 17 amino acids long. The V gene lost 0 bases and the J gene lost 0 bases, with 12 bases spanning the gap. Germline CDR1 and CDR2: LGHNA and YSLEER. The DNA for the CDR3 is TGCGCCAGCAGCCAAGAGGTAGGCGGGACCTCTGGAAACACCATATATTTT. It specifies CASSQEVGGTSGNTIYF.

Remarks on this clone: Other DNA sequences in this specimen translate into the identical CDR3. V usage is TRBV7-9 and J usage is TRBJ1-4, with D tentatively TRBD1 (5 bases). CDR1 SEHNR and CDR2 FQNEAQ come from the germline V gene (reference sequence). Deletions cut 5 bases from V and 5 bases from J, with 9 bases between. This CDR3 is built from 13 residues. CDR3 region: CASSRGGNEKLFF. The CDR3 DNA is TGTGCCAGCAGCCGGGGCGGGAATGAAAAACTGTTTTTT.

The J gene is TRBJ1-4, the V gene TRBV5-6; D not certain. The V end lost 0 bases, the J end lost 2 bases, and 11 bases lay between the germline ends. The CDR3 totals 16 residues. Germline CDR1 is SGHDT and CDR2 is YYEEEE. CDR3: CASSLGPLRTNEKLFF. For the CDR3, the DNA is TGTGCCAGCAGCTTGGGCCCGCTCAGGACTAATGAAAAACTGTTTTTT.

This clone was found once. CDR3 sequence reads: CASSPGQGDGYTF. The CDR3 nucleotides are TGCGCCAGCAGCCCCGGACAGGGGGATGGCTACACCTTC. The chain recombines TRBV5-1 with TRBJ1-2; TRBD1 matches 10 bases. The germline gives CDR1 SGHRS, CDR2 YFSETQ. This CDR3 is built from 13 residues. The trim removed 4 bases at V and 6 bases at J, leaving 3 bases unmatched.

This clone was counted only a few times. The chain uses TRBV7-9 and TRBJ1-1; D not resolved. The CDR3 extends over 16 amino acids. The germline V gene has CDR1 SEHNR and CDR2 FQNEAQ (reference sequence). V gave up 5 bases and J gave up 3 bases, with 19 bases separating them. For the CDR3, the DNA is TGTGCCAGCAGCCCCTCTATTGGCAGAGGACACACTGAAGCTTTCTTT. Its translation is CASSPSIGRGHTEAFF.

The chain links TRBV5-1 to TRBJ2-5, with 12 bases fitting TRBD2. V was pared by 1 base and J by 5 bases, with 6 bases of the junction left unmatched. In germline, CDR1 is SGHRS, CDR2 YFSETQ. This CDR3 has 16 residues. CDR3: CASSLTASGRDETQYF. As DNA, the CDR3 is TGCGCCAGCAGCTTGACGGCTAGCGGGAGGGATGAGACCCAGTACTTC.

The V and J genes are TRBV18 and TRBJ1-1; possibly TRBD1 for D (5 bases). The CDR3 spans 13 residues. V was cut by 3 bases and J by 7 bases, with 12 bases left in between. From germline, CDR1 is KGHSH and CDR2 LQKENI. CDR3 in amino acids: CASSPLRDSEAFF. The CDR3 DNA reads as TGTGCCAGCTCACCCCTCCGTGACAGTGAAGCTTTCTTT.

The chain has TRBV3-1 (or the pseudogene TRBV3-2) and TRBJ1-3; 8 nucleotides line up with TRBD1. V was clipped by 8 bases and J by 2 bases; unmatched bases: 8. This CDR3 contains 15 residues. CDR1 and CDR2 from the germline V gene are LGHDT and YNNKEL (reference sequence). The CDR3 here is CASGPTTGAGNTIYF. The CDR3 DNA reads as TGTGCCAGCGGTCCGACGACAGGGGCTGGAAACACCATATATTTT.

The J gene is TRBJ1-1, the V gene TRBV7-2; unclear D gene. Germline V lookup: CDR1 SGHTA, CDR2 FQGNSA. Trimming shortened V by 2 bases and J by 7 bases, and 8 bases separated the two germline ends. The CDR3 is 12 amino acids. The CDR3 region has the DNA TGTGCCAGCAGCTTATGGCCAGTTGAAGCTTTCTTT. It yields the protein CASSLWPVEAFF.

The chain uses TRBV7-8 and TRBJ2-5, with 11 bases that match TRBD2. The CDR3 consists of 19 residues. Germline CDR1 and CDR2: SGHVS and FQNEAQ. V lost 1 base to trimming and J lost 2 bases; unmatched junction nucleotides: 12. CDR3 sequence reads: CASSLESLAGGPRQETQYF. CDR3 sequence (DNA): TGTGCCAGCAGCTTAGAGTCGCTAGCGGGGGGACCTAGACAAGAGACCCAGTACTTC.

The chain employs TRBV20-1 and TRBJ2-2; no clear D. The CDR3 runs 12 residues. CDR1 is DFQATT, CDR2 SNEGSKA, per germline (reference sequence). V dropped 3 bases and J dropped 4 bases, with 6 bases sitting between them. For the CDR3, the DNA is TGCAGTGCTAGTTCTGCCACCGGGGAGCTGTTTTTT. Protein sequence: CSASSATGELFF.

The chain carries TRBV2 and TRBJ2-7; D is uncertain. The CDR3 covers 13 residues. The V and J ends lost 7 bases and 2 bases respectively, with 12 bases between them. CDR1 is SNHLY, CDR2 FYNNEI, per germline. Written as DNA, the CDR3 is TGTGCCAGCATAACTACGCTAACCTACGAGCAGTACTTC. It codes for CASITTLTYEQYF.

V is TRBV9 and J is TRBJ2-3; 12 bases are a match to TRBD2. Germline V CDR1 and CDR2: SGDLS, YYNGEE. Trimming at V came to 2 bases and at J to 5 bases, leaving 3 bases not matched to a gene. The CDR3 has 15 residues. The CDR3 sequence: CASSVTSGGRDTQYF. The CDR3 nucleotides are TGTGCCAGCAGCGTGACTAGCGGGGGCAGAGATACGCAGTATTTT.